This is a list of T cell receptor beta chains from one sample in a study of cytomegalovirus exposure and HLA in healthy donors. Profiled with immunoSEQ multiplex PCR; TCRdb holds only in-frame clones, not every one. The sample carries about 130,000 clones, just over 75% recorded once. Sequenced sample: PBMCs. The receptors were sampled from a woman between 45 and 65 years old in good health and CMV-seronegative. CDR3s include the opening cysteine and the closing phenylalanine or tryptophan. Each record gives: J gene, D gene, V gene, clone size, CDR3 protein, CDR3 DNA. D genes are given only for firm matches. Not all rows give a size; the values are once, few, many and, for expanded clones, a class.

>TRBJ1-1|NA|TRBV5-1|NA
CASSSQQGTEAFF
TGCGCCAGCAGCAGTCAGCAGGGCACTGAAGCTTTCTTT
>TRBJ1-1|NA|TRBV9|once
CASTQTGRANTEAFF
TGTGCCAGCACCCAGACGGGGAGGGCGAACACTGAAGCTTTCTTT
>TRBJ1-2|NA|TRBV9|NA
CASSARGQQYGYTF
TGTGCCAGCAGCGCCCGCGGGCAGCAATATGGCTACACCTTC
>TRBJ2-7|TRBD1|TRBV28|once
CASTKRTGRSSYEQYF
TGTGCCAGCACCAAACGGACAGGGCGTAGCTCCTACGAGCAGTACTTC
>TRBJ2-7|TRBD1|TRBV28|NA
CASSLTPGQGTYEQYF
TGTGCCAGCAGTTTGACTCCGGGACAGGGGACCTACGAGCAGTACTTC
>TRBJ1-5|NA|TRBV7-9|NA
CASSLDHQVGQPQHF
TGTGCCAGCAGCTTAGATCATCAGGTTGGGCAGCCCCAGCATTTT
>TRBJ1-1|NA|TRBV6-6|NA
CASSQRGNTEAFF
TGTGCCAGCAGTCAACGGGGGAACACTGAAGCTTTCTTT
>TRBJ2-1|TRBD2|TRBV19|few
CASTLLAGGHVDEQFF
TGTGCCAGTACCTTGCTAGCGGGAGGGCATGTCGATGAGCAGTTCTTC
>TRBJ2-1|TRBD1|TRBV27|NA
CASSFGSGQGIYEQFF
TGTGCCAGCAGCTTTGGGTCGGGACAGGGGATCTATGAGCAGTTCTTC
>TRBJ2-7|NA|TRBV6-5|NA
CASRPDRLNEQYF
TGTGCCAGCAGGCCTGACAGGCTGAACGAGCAGTACTTC
>TRBJ1-1|TRBD1|TRBV5-1|NA
CASSLTGTEAFF
TGCGCCAGCAGCCTGACAGGGACTGAAGCTTTCTTT
>TRBJ2-2|NA|TRBV5-1|NA
CASSLGTSRNTGELFF
TGCGCCAGCAGCTTGGGAACTAGCCGGAACACCGGGGAGCTGTTTTTT
>TRBJ2-7|TRBD1|TRBV29-1|once
CSVVRQGTPSTEQYF
TGCAGCGTTGTAAGACAGGGGACTCCCTCCACCGAGCAGTACTTC
>TRBJ2-2|NA|TRBV29-1|NA
CSVAYGSASTANTGELFF
TGCAGCGTTGCATACGGTTCAGCTAGCACAGCGAACACCGGGGAGCTGTTTTTT
>TRBJ2-3|NA|TRBV5-1|NA
CASSSYLITDTQYF
TGCGCCAGCAGCTCCTACCTAATCACAGATACGCAGTATTTT
>TRBJ2-7|NA|TRBV4-3|NA
CASSQAGGRYEQYF
TGCGCCAGCAGCCAAGCAGGAGGGAGGTACGAGCAGTACTTC
>TRBJ2-7|TRBD1|TRBV30|NA
CAWTGQGFYEQYF
TGTGCCTGGACGGGACAGGGGTTCTACGAGCAGTACTTC
>TRBJ2-2|NA|TRBV12-5|few
CASGLRGTNTGELFF
TGTGCTAGTGGTTTGAGGGGGACGAACACCGGGGAGCTGTTTTTT
>TRBJ2-1|TRBD2|TRBV19|NA
CASNPWGLLDNEQFF
TGTGCCAGTAACCCCTGGGGACTACTCGACAATGAGCAGTTCTTC
>TRBJ2-7|TRBD2|TRBV4-1|NA
CASSREGGPSSYEQYF
TGCGCCAGCAGCCGGGAGGGTGGCCCCAGCTCCTACGAGCAGTACTTC
>TRBJ2-7|TRBD2|TRBV11-2|NA
CASSSQRGVYEQYF
TGTGCCAGCAGCAGCCAACGGGGGGTCTACGAGCAGTACTTC
>TRBJ2-5|TRBD1|TRBV19|NA
CASSITGAETQYF
TGTGCCAGTAGTATCACAGGGGCAGAGACCCAGTACTTC
>TRBJ2-1|TRBD2|TRBV19|NA
CASTTTSGYNEQFF
TGTGCCAGTACCACGACTAGCGGATACAATGAGCAGTTCTTC
>TRBJ1-5|NA|TRBV28|NA
CASSLSGDSNQPQHF
TGTGCCAGCAGTTTATCGGGGGATAGCAATCAGCCCCAGCATTTT
>TRBJ1-1|NA|TRBV6-1|NA
CASSEATGATEAFF
TGTGCCAGCAGTGAAGCCACAGGCGCCACTGAAGCTTTCTTT
>TRBJ1-4|TRBD1|TRBV4-3|NA
CASSQIGQGLGEKLFF
TGCGCCAGCAGCCAGATCGGACAGGGGTTAGGTGAAAAACTGTTTTTT